A selection of T cell receptor beta chains follows, all from one sample in a study of long-term antiretroviral therapy in people with HIV. The table came from immunoSEQ multiplex PCR; TCRdb's copy has only in-frame clones and leaves some out. This sample has about 24,000 clones, with 79% found just once. The material was unsorted PBMCs, obtained 1.2 years after starting antiretroviral therapy. These receptors were collected from a woman aged 40 to 50 with HIV. Each CDR3 is given with its conserved first and last residue. The order of the fields is J gene, D gene, clone size, V gene, CDR3 protein, CDR3 DNA. A D gene is named only where the DNA matches it firmly. Clone size appears in some rows only: once, few, many, or a class for an expanded clone.

J: TRBJ1-1
D: NA
size: NA
V: TRBV15
CDR3: CATSPREKNTEAFF
DNA: TGTGCCACCAGCCCCAGGGAGAAAAACACTGAAGCTTTCTTT

J: TRBJ1-5
D: NA
size: NA
V: TRBV5-6
CDR3: CASSPWGQINQPQHF
DNA: TGTGCCAGCAGTCCCTGGGGGCAGATTAATCAGCCCCAGCATTTT

J: TRBJ2-6
D: NA
size: NA
V: TRBV12-5
CDR3: CASGLVSEHNVLTF
DNA: TGTGCTAGTGGTTTGGTATCAGAGCACAACGTCCTGACTTTC

J: TRBJ2-6
D: TRBD1
size: NA
V: TRBV5-5
CDR3: CASSITRTGLLPGANVLTF
DNA: TGTGCCAGCAGCATAACAAGGACAGGGCTTCTTCCTGGGGCCAACGTCCTGACTTTC

J: TRBJ2-2
D: TRBD1
size: NA
V: TRBV7-8
CDR3: CATHQPLPWTGEIERTGELFF
DNA: TGTGCCACCCACCAGCCCCTTCCGTGGACAGGGGAAATTGAACGCACCGGGGAGCTGTTTTTT

J: TRBJ1-4
D: NA
size: NA
V: TRBV30
CDR3: CAWSPKKGFTNEKLFF
DNA: TGTGCCTGGAGCCCGAAAAAGGGGTTTACTAATGAAAAACTGTTTTTT

J: TRBJ2-3
D: NA
size: NA
V: TRBV5-1
CDR3: CASSPEGSTDTQYF
DNA: TGCGCCAGCAGCCCCGAAGGGTCGACAGATACGCAGTATTTT

J: TRBJ2-1
D: NA
size: NA
V: TRBV19
CDR3: CASSIGGINNEQFF
DNA: TGTGCCAGTAGTATAGGAGGGATCAACAATGAGCAGTTCTTC

J: TRBJ2-6
D: NA
size: NA
V: TRBV27
CDR3: CASSLRDSGANVLTF
DNA: TGTGCCAGCAGTTTAAGGGATTCTGGGGCCAACGTCCTGACTTTC

J: TRBJ2-5
D: NA
size: NA
V: TRBV28
CDR3: CASSLQFGTQYF
DNA: TGTGCCAGCAGTCTCCAATTTGGGACCCAGTACTTC

J: TRBJ2-2
D: NA
size: NA
V: TRBV6-1
CDR3: CTHRDSNTGELFF
DNA: TGTACCCACAGGGACTCGAACACCGGGGAGCTGTTTTTT

J: TRBJ2-7
D: NA
size: few
V: TRBV7-9
CDR3: CASSYEGPYEQYF
DNA: TGTGCCAGCAGCTATGAGGGCCCCTACGAGCAGTACTTC

J: TRBJ2-7
D: NA
size: NA
V: TRBV19
CDR3: CASGPGRAYEQYF
DNA: TGTGCCAGTGGCCCGGGGCGCGCCTACGAGCAGTACTTC

J: TRBJ1-1
D: NA
size: NA
V: TRBV7-9
CDR3: CASSLEAGLNTEAFF
DNA: TGTGCCAGCAGCTTAGAAGCGGGATTGAACACTGAAGCTTTCTTT

J: TRBJ1-2
D: NA
size: NA
V: TRBV4-3
CDR3: CASSQDQGDNYGYTF
DNA: TGCGCCAGCAGCCAAGATCAGGGTGATAACTATGGCTACACCTTC

J: TRBJ1-4
D: NA
size: few
V: TRBV7-9
CDR3: CASSYDRSNEKLFF
DNA: TGTGCCAGCAGCTATGACAGGTCTAATGAAAAACTGTTTTTT

J: TRBJ2-3
D: NA
size: NA
V: TRBV10-3
CDR3: CAISRILTDTQYF
DNA: TGTGCCATCAGCCGGATACTCACAGATACGCAGTATTTT

J: TRBJ1-2
D: NA
size: NA
V: TRBV4-3
CDR3: CASSQDTGIVGYTF
DNA: TGCGCCAGCAGCCAAGATACGGGGATAGTGGGCTACACCTTC

J: TRBJ1-1
D: NA
size: NA
V: TRBV4-1
CDR3: CASSQARASTEAFF
DNA: TGCGCCAGCAGCCAAGCCAGGGCCTCTACTGAAGCTTTCTTT

J: TRBJ2-1
D: TRBD2
size: NA
V: TRBV5-6
CDR3: CASTKRDYGNEQFF
DNA: TGTGCCAGCACCAAGCGGGACTACGGCAATGAGCAGTTCTTC

J: TRBJ2-5
D: NA
size: NA
V: TRBV5-6
CDR3: CASSLEVGQETQYF
DNA: TGTGCCAGCAGCTTGGAAGTAGGCCAAGAGACCCAGTACTTC

J: TRBJ2-3
D: NA
size: NA
V: TRBV5-1
CDR3: CASSPSTYSTDTQYF
DNA: TGCGCCAGCAGCCCGAGCACTTATAGCACAGATACGCAGTATTTT

J: TRBJ2-1
D: NA
size: NA
V: TRBV5-1
CDR3: CASSWAASRGNEQFF
DNA: TGCGCCAGCAGCTGGGCCGCTAGCCGGGGCAATGAGCAGTTCTTC

J: TRBJ2-7
D: NA
size: medium-sized
V: TRBV13
CDR3: CASSSDYNEQYF
DNA: TGTGCCAGCAGCTCGGACTACAACGAGCAGTACTTC

J: TRBJ1-5
D: NA
size: NA
V: TRBV5-8
CDR3: CASSLWTIYSNQPQHF
DNA: TGTGCCAGCAGCTTGTGGACGATCTATAGCAATCAGCCCCAGCATTTT

J: TRBJ2-7
D: NA
size: NA
V: TRBV29-1
CDR3: CSVAAGFSSYEQYF
DNA: TGCAGCGTTGCAGCCGGCTTTAGCTCCTACGAGCAGTACTTC

J: TRBJ2-5
D: NA
size: NA
V: TRBV27
CDR3: CASSLYRTLDRTQYF
DNA: TGTGCCAGCAGTTTATACAGGACCTTGGACCGGACCCAGTACTTC

J: TRBJ2-7
D: NA
size: NA
V: TRBV16
CDR3: CASSQATGYYEQYF
DNA: TGTGCCAGCAGCCAGGCTACAGGTTACTACGAGCAGTACTTC

J: TRBJ1-2
D: NA
size: NA
V: TRBV19
CDR3: CASSIEGGITNYGYTF
DNA: TGTGCCAGTAGTATAGAGGGCGGAATTACTAACTATGGCTACACCTTC

J: TRBJ1-1
D: TRBD1
size: NA
V: TRBV4-1
CDR3: CASSQEQGVNTEAFF
DNA: TGCGCCAGCAGCCAGGAGCAGGGGGTGAACACTGAAGCTTTCTTT

J: TRBJ1-1
D: TRBD1
size: NA
V: TRBV29-1
CDR3: CSVRTGWDTEAFF
DNA: TGCAGCGTAAGGACAGGGTGGGACACTGAAGCTTTCTTT

J: TRBJ2-3
D: TRBD2
size: NA
V: TRBV2
CDR3: CATRISGSGGTDTQYF
DNA: TGTGCCACCAGAATTAGCGGGAGTGGAGGAACAGATACGCAGTATTTT